These 6 T cell receptor beta chains share one sample of origin, sequenced in a study of blood T cell repertoires in COVID-19. The table came from immunoSEQ multiplex PCR; TCRdb's copy has only in-frame clones and leaves some out. The profile shows approximately 240,000 clones, more than 75% of them singletons. The sequencing input was peripheral blood. These receptors all stem from a woman between 25 and 40 years old who had recovered from COVID-19.

The chain has TRBV5-1 and TRBJ1-4, with TRBD1 matching 8 bases. This CDR3 spans 15 amino acids. Germline CDR1 SGHRS, CDR2 YFSETQ. The ends lost 2 bases at V and 6 bases at J; junction bases unmatched: 6. The CDR3 here is CASSFGQGVDEKLFF. CDR3 in DNA: TGCGCCAGCAGCTTTGGACAGGGTGTGGATGAAAAACTGTTTTTT.

The chain carries TRBV2 and TRBJ2-3, with TRBD2 as a possible D gene (5 bases). V lost 6 bases and J lost 4, with 20 bases in between. The CDR3 runs to 16 residues. Germline V gene lookup returns CDR1 SNHLY and CDR2 FYNNEI. The CDR3 coding sequence is TGTGCCAGCAGGGACCGCTCAACTAGAGGCCCAGATACGCAGTATTTT. As protein: CASRDRSTRGPDTQYF.

The V gene is TRBV12-3 or TRBV12-4, the J gene TRBJ1-2; D possibly corresponds to TRBD1 (5 bases). This CDR3 comprises 13 residues. Trimming pared 6 bases from V and 6 bases from J, leaving 14 bases between. This CDR3 is CASSQGQTDGYTF. The CDR3 region has the DNA TGTGCCAGCAGCCAAGGACAAACGGATGGCTACACCTTC.

The rearrangement links TRBV2 to TRBJ1-5, with a possible D match to TRBD1 (5 bases). V lost 5 bases and J lost 2, with 16 bases in between. CDR3 length: 16 residues. Germline V gene lookup returns CDR1 SNHLY and CDR2 FYNNEI. DNA for the CDR3: TGTGCCAGCAGTTTCCTTACAGGTCCCCGCAATCAGCCCCAGCATTTT. It translates to CASSFLTGPRNQPQHF.

This chain joins TRBV7-9 and TRBJ2-7; a possible D gene is TRBD1 (6 bases). Between the trimmed V and J ends, which lost 1 base and 2 bases, there was a span of 6 bases. The germline V gene has CDR1 SEHNR and CDR2 FQNEAQ (reference sequence). The CDR3 consists of 13 residues. The CDR3: CASSLDRAYEQYF. CDR3 in DNA: TGTGCCAGCAGCTTAGACAGGGCCTACGAGCAGTACTTC.

The V call is TRBV15, the J call TRBJ2-1; 9 bases line up with TRBD2. J was trimmed by 6 bases and V by 3 bases; bases with no gene match: 6. Germline lookup yields CDR1 LNHNV and CDR2 YYDKDF (reference sequence). The CDR3 sequence is 15 residues long. The CDR3: CATSSRNSGGNEQFF. The CDR3 coding sequence is TGTGCCACCAGCAGTAGAAATAGCGGGGGCAATGAGCAGTTCTTC.